This T cell receptor (beta chain) originates from a study of blood T cells in healthy people across ages. Primers used in a second PCR of about 7 to 12 cycles were a sample-barcoded 5' primer and a J-beta primer mix. MiXCR was run by TCRdb on the 5' RACE reads, yielding one entry per CDR3 protein. This table has approximately 360,000 distinct CDR3 sequences, 45% to 65% appearing once. The study's findings and limits: PBMCs left unsorted prevented a conclusive naive versus antigen-experienced comparison.

The amount of total RNA extracted per sample was at least 5.5 micrograms. V lost 4 bases to trimming and J lost 7 bases, with 10 bases between them. The CDR3 is made up of 12 amino acids. Comment on this clonotype: Its antigen is not known.

This rearrangement joins TRBV12-3 or TRBV12-4 to TRBJ1-1; D gene uncertain. This clonotype originated in a man in his sixties in good health. What was sequenced was blood. The CDR3 sequence is CASSSLSCEAFF. For the CDR3, the DNA is TGTGCCAGCAGTTCCCTGTCCTGTGAAGCTTTCTTT.